This TCR beta chain is drawn from a study of blood T cell repertoires in COVID-19. On the study more broadly: T cells, B-cell-depleted T cells, or PBMCs provided the cDNA or gDNA that served as material.

This clone showed up many times. Authors' methods: Estimates of nucleated cell counts were drawn from the amplification of reference gene primers. The method was immunoSEQ multiplex PCR; TCRdb's version includes in-frame clones alone and lacks a portion of them. That table supplies the V and J calls and clone size; D and trimming were determined from the DNA. In the table there are more than 200,000 clones, approximately 80% of which are singletons. Germline-derived CDR1 and CDR2 are SNHLY and FYNNEI. CDR3 size: 15 residues. The trim removed 3 bases at V and 8 bases at J, leaving 9 bases unmatched. All enrollees were roughly 18 to 89 years old and from about 25 US areas. Researchers sorted participants into cohorts using their self-reported clinical history.

The chain has TRBV2 and TRBJ2-1, with 8 bases aligning to TRBD2. The sequence came from a man younger than 45 with acute COVID-19. The sample consisted of PBMCs or T cells enriched from blood (not recorded which). Here the CDR3 DNA reads TGTGCCAGCAGTGAGCAACGGGGGGGAACCTATGAGCAGTTCTTC. Protein: CASSEQRGGTYEQFF.